Described below is a single T cell receptor (beta chain) sequence and its context. What it recognizes is unknown. Some clones are missing from TCRdb's copy, which holds only in-frame ones; the method was immunoSEQ multiplex PCR. The sample has about 100,000 clones, around 90% seen once. The V end lost 4 bases, the J end lost 3 bases, and 13 bases lay between the germline ends. CDR1 and CDR2 from the germline V gene are GTSNPN and SVGIG (reference sequence). This CDR3 contains 13 residues. These data come from a study of siplizumab effects on memory and regulatory T cells. Findings and caveats of the study: Siplizumab significantly brought down the alloreactive sequences that trace back to unstimulated CD4+ memory cells. In unstimulated cells, naive T cells appeared more diverse than memory T cells and seemed major alloresponse contributors. The Treg-derived share of mappable alloreactive CD4+ clones averaged 68.8% with siplizumab and approximately 30% in controls.

The clonotype comes from a human donor in good health. The chain couples TRBV30 to TRBJ2-7; D is tentatively TRBD1 or TRBD2 (5 bases each). Sequencing was carried out using CD4+ T cells sorted from blood. CDR3 region: CAWTLGVLYEQYF. CDR3 nucleotide sequence: TGTGCCTGGACCTTGGGGGTGCTCTACGAGCAGTACTTC.